This TCR beta chain was recorded in a study of OX40 agonist ivuxolimab in advanced cancers. Overall study: Checkpoint inhibitors had been given previously to under 50% of patients.

The table came from immunoSEQ multiplex PCR; TCRdb's copy has only in-frame clones and leaves some out. This table has 45,000 to 60,000 clones, roughly 90% appearing once. This clone was seen only a few times. Drawing of blood for sampling happened at baseline, at cycle 4 day 1, and at cycle 7 day 1. V lost 0 bases and J lost 4; bases outside the gene matches: 8. The CDR3 has 18 residues. The germline gives CDR1 LNHNV, CDR2 YYDKDF (reference sequence). The chain is built from TRBV15 and TRBJ2-7; 14 positions agree with TRBD2. The sequence came from an adult with an advanced solid tumor such as melanoma, head and neck, liver or kidney cancer. The source material was CD4+ or CD8+ T cells sorted from blood, sampled in a trial of the OX40 agonist ivuxolimab. As DNA, the CDR3 is TGTGCCACCAGCAGAGATCTGGGACTAGCGGGAGAAACATACGAGCAGTACTTC. Protein product: CATSRDLGLAGETYEQYF.